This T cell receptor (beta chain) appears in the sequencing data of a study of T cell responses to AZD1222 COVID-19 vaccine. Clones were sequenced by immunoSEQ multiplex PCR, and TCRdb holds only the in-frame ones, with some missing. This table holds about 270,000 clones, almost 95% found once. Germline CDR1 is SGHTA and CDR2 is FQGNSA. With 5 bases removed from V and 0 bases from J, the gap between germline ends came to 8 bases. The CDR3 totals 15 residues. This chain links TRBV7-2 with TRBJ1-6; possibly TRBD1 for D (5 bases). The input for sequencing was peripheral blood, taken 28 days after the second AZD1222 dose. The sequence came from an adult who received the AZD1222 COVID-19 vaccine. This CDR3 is CASSPGGSYNSPLHF. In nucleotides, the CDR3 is TGTGCCAGCAGCCCGGGGGGCTCCTATAATTCACCCCTCCACTTT.